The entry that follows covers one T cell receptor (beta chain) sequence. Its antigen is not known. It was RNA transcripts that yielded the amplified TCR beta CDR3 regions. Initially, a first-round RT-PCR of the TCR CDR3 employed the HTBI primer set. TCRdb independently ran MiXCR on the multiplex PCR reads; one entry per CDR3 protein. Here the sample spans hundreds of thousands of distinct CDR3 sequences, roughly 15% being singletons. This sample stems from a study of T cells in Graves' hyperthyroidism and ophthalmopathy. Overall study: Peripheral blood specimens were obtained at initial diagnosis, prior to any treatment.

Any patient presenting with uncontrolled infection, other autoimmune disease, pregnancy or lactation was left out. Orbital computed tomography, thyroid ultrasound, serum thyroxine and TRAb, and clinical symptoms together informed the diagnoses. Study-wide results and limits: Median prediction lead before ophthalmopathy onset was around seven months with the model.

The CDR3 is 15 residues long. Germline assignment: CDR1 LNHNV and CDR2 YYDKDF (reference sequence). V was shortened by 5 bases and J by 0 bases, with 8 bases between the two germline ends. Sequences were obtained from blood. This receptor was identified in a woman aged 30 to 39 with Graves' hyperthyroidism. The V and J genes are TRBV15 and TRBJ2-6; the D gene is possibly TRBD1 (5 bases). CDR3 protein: CATSPQGSGANVLTF. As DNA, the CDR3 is TGTGCCACCAGCCCCCAGGGCTCTGGGGCCAACGTCCTGACTTTC.